A selection of T cell receptor beta chains follows, all from one sample in a study of Ad26.COV2.S vaccination and SARS-CoV-2 variants. Sequencing was performed with immunoSEQ multiplex PCR; in TCRdb, only in-frame clones are kept and a portion is missing. The table has a few hundred thousand clones, about nine tenths seen once. The starting material was peripheral blood, obtained in a trial of Ad26.COV2.S vaccine versus placebo. The receptors shown here come from a person aged 18-60 years who received the Ad26.COV2.S COVID-19 vaccine or a placebo. The CDR3 runs from the conserved cysteine through the conserved F or W. D genes are given only for firm matches. Clone size is shown for a subset of rows, as once, few, many or a class of expanded clone.

j_call clone_size d_call cdr3_length v_call cdr3_nt cdr3_aa
TRBJ1-2 . . 13 TRBV12-3/TRBV12-4 TGTGCCAGCAGCCCCACAGGGACCTGGGGCTACACCTTC CASSPTGTWGYTF
TRBJ1-2 . TRBD1 15 TRBV5-1 TGCGCCAGCAGCTTGTTGGGACAGTCCTCTTATGGCTACACCTTC CASSLLGQSSYGYTF
TRBJ2-3 . TRBD1 14 TRBV29-1 TGCAGCGTTGCAGGACAGGGTAACACAGATACGCAGTATTTT CSVAGQGNTDTQYF
TRBJ1-5 . . 12 TRBV29-1 TGCAGCGTTCGGGACAAAGATCAGCCCCAGCATTTT CSVRDKDQPQHF
TRBJ2-7 . . 17 TRBV4-1 TGCGCCAGCAGCCAATTAGGGAGGGGGGCCATAACCTACGAGCAGTACTTC CASSQLGRGAITYEQYF
TRBJ1-6 . TRBD1 15 TRBV6-5 TGTGCCAGCAGGCCAACCCCGGGACAGAATTCACCCCTCCACTTT CASRPTPGQNSPLHF
TRBJ1-1 . . 14 TRBV10-3 TGTGCCATCAGTCAGTCAGTGGAGAACACTGAAGCTTTCTTT CAISQSVENTEAFF
TRBJ2-3 . . 16 TRBV5-1 TGCGCCAGCAGCGGCCTAACAGGGCTGGTCACAGATACGCAGTATTTT CASSGLTGLVTDTQYF
TRBJ1-3 . . 17 TRBV9 TGTGCCAGCAGCGCCGACTCACAGGTTCGCTCTGGAAACACCATATATTTT CASSADSQVRSGNTIYF
TRBJ1-4 . TRBD1 14 TRBV27 TGTGCCAGCAGTTTCGACAGGGCGGATGAAAAACTGTTTTTT CASSFDRADEKLFF
TRBJ1-5 once TRBD1 15 TRBV4-3 TGCGCCAGCAGCCAAGGGACAGGTTTTTTCCAGCCCCAGCATTTT CASSQGTGFFQPQHF
TRBJ2-5 . . 14 TRBV6-6 TGTGCCTGTAGCGCGACCAGGAGTATGGAGACCCAGTACTTC CACSATRSMETQYF
TRBJ2-7 . TRBD1 16 TRBV5-5 TGTGCCAGCAGCCTGTGGGGACAGGTCAAAACCTACGAGCAGTACTTC CASSLWGQVKTYEQYF
TRBJ2-1 once TRBD1 15 TRBV5-1 TGCGCCAGCAGCGGGAGAACAGGGGGAATTGTTGAGCAGTTCTTC CASSGRTGGIVEQFF